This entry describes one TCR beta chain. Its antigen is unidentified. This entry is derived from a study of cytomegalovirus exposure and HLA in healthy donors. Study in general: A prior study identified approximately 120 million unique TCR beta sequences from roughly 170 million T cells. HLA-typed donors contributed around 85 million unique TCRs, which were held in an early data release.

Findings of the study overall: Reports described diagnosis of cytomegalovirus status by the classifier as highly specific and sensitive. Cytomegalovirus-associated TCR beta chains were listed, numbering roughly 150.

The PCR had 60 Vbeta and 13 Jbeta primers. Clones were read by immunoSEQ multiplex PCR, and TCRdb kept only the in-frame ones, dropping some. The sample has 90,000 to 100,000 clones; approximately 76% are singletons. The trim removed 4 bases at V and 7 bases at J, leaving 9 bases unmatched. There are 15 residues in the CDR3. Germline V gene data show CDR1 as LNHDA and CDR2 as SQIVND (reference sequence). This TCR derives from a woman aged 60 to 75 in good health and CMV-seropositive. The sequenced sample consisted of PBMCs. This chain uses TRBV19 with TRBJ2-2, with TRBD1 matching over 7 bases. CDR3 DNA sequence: TGTGCCAGTAGTACCCGGGACAGTAAATACGGGGAGCTGTTTTTT. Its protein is CASSTRDSKYGELFF.